The next 25 T cell receptor beta chains were all read from a single sample in a study of PD-1 blockade in classical Hodgkin lymphoma. Stated time point: cycle 4 day 1 (C4D1), after 5 to 7 weeks of nivolumab. Each patient relapsed following autologous stem cell transplantation, and prior brentuximab vedotin exposure differed. Measured with immunoSEQ multiplex PCR; TCRdb has only the in-frame clones, and not every one. The sample carries over 60,000 clones, roughly nine tenths recorded once. Here the sequenced sample was peripheral blood mononuclear cells (PBMCs), taken before the fourth cycle of nivolumab. Receptors were obtained from a human donor with classical Hodgkin lymphoma.

This chain links TRBV28 with TRBJ2-1, with a possible D match to TRBD2 (5 bases). The CDR3 is 16 residues long. The germline gives CDR1 MDHEN, CDR2 SYDVKM. Trimming removed 2 bases from V and 0 bases from J, with 11 bases in between. The CDR3 DNA reads as TGTGCCAGCAGTTTAGGGCCCAGCGGCTCCTACAATGAGCAGTTCTTC. This encodes CASSLGPSGSYNEQFF.

The chain has TRBV19 and TRBJ1-1; 9 bases map to TRBD1. After removal of 6 bases from V and 4 bases from J, the junction contained 12 bases not matched to a gene. The V gene's germline CDR1 is LNHDA and CDR2 SQIVND (reference sequence). The CDR3 extends over 16 amino acids. The CDR3 DNA is TGTGCCAGTAGCACACAGGGACAGGGAGGAGGCACTGAAGCTTTCTTT. Amino acid sequence: CASSTQGQGGGTEAFF.

V is TRBV7-8 and J is TRBJ2-7; 10 positions match TRBD1. The trim removed 5 bases at V and 2 bases at J, leaving 6 bases unmatched. Germline CDR1 and CDR2: SGHVS and FQNEAQ. The CDR3 covers 15 residues. The CDR3 bases are TGTGCCAGCAGCCATGGGACAGGGGAAACCTACGAGCAGTACTTC. Its protein is CASSHGTGETYEQYF.

The V call is TRBV7-2, the J call TRBJ2-7; 8 positions match TRBD2. Germline-derived CDR1 and CDR2 are SGHTA and FQGNSA. The CDR3 has 13 amino acids. V trimming: 5 bases; J trimming: 7 bases; junction bases outside the gene matches: 7. The CDR3 DNA sequence: TGTGCCAGCAGCCCGGGACTAGTAAGGGAGCAGTACTTC. Translating it yields CASSPGLVREQYF.

The rearrangement joins TRBV27 to TRBJ2-1; D not resolved. The ends were cut back, 4 bases at V and 5 bases at J, with 6 bases in the middle. Germline CDR1 MNHEY, CDR2 SMNVEV (reference sequence). This CDR3 has 12 amino acids. CDR3 DNA sequence: TGTGCCAGCAGTTCATGGGACAATGAGCAGTTCTTC. The encoded protein is CASSSWDNEQFF.

This rearrangement joins TRBV7-2 to TRBJ2-2; perhaps TRBD1 as D (5 bases). Germline values: CDR1 SGHTA, CDR2 FQGNSA. Trimming took 4 bases from V and 6 from J, leaving 9 bases between them. This CDR3 comprises 13 residues. CDR3: CASSSLQAGELFF. For the CDR3, the DNA is TGTGCCAGCAGCTCCTTACAGGCCGGGGAGCTGTTTTTT.

This chain uses TRBV6-5 with TRBJ2-1; D not certain. This CDR3 region has 16 residues. With 0 bases removed from V and 7 bases from J, the gap between germline ends came to 16 bases. Looked up from germline, CDR1 is MNHEY and CDR2 is SVGAGI. CDR3 in amino acids: CASSYSMSGWQNEQFF. CDR3 in DNA: TGTGCCAGCAGTTACTCGATGAGTGGTTGGCAAAATGAGCAGTTCTTC.

V and J are TRBV27 and TRBJ2-3, with 7 bases matching TRBD2. This CDR3 has 12 residues. The germline V gene has CDR1 MNHEY and CDR2 SMNVEV (reference sequence). J lost 9 bases, V lost 0 bases, and 0 bases had no gene match. CDR3 sequence (DNA): TGTGCCAGCAGTTTATCCGGGGGGACGCAGTATTTT. Protein sequence: CASSLSGGTQYF.

The chain carries TRBV13 and TRBJ2-3; 7 nucleotides match TRBD2. Trimming at V came to 1 base and at J to 3 bases, leaving 13 bases not matched to a gene. This CDR3 is built from 18 residues. The V gene's germline CDR1 is PRHDT and CDR2 FYEKMQ (reference sequence). CDR3 sequence reads: CASSLESGLSGGTDTQYF. The CDR3 coding sequence is TGTGCCAGCAGCTTAGAGTCGGGACTAAGCGGCGGAACAGATACGCAGTATTTT.

This CDR3 is CASSDPGTYEQYF. DNA of the CDR3: TGCGCCAGCAGTGATCCAGGGACCTACGAGCAGTACTTC. This sequence joins TRBV10-1 and TRBJ2-7; D possibly corresponds to TRBD1 (5 bases). The germline CDR1 and CDR2 sequences are WNHNN and SYGVQD (reference sequence). V dropped 3 bases and J dropped 2 bases, with 8 bases sitting between them. This CDR3 region has 13 residues.

The chain couples TRBV15 to TRBJ2-2; weak D call: TRBD2 (5 bases). Germline V lookup: CDR1 LNHNV, CDR2 YYDKDF (reference sequence). With 4 bases removed from V and 0 bases from J, the gap between germline ends came to 6 bases. CDR3 length: 14 residues. CDR3 amino acids: CATSTGANTGELFF. Written as DNA, the CDR3 is TGTGCCACCAGCACCGGGGCGAACACCGGGGAGCTGTTTTTT.

This clone was observed a single time. This same CDR3 is encoded by further DNA sequences in the sample. The chain couples TRBV10-3 to TRBJ2-7; D unresolved. V lost 0 bases, J lost 1 base, and 4 bases lay in between. Germline CDR1 ENHRY, CDR2 SYGVKD. CDR3 length: 13 residues. CDR3 region: CAISESGSYEQYF. The DNA of the CDR3 is TGTGCCATCAGTGAGTCCGGGTCCTACGAGCAGTACTTC.

The genes are TRBV19 and TRBJ1-5; D is possibly TRBD1 (5 bases). Trimming shortened V by 2 bases and J by 6 bases, and 17 bases separated the two germline ends. From germline, CDR1 is LNHDA and CDR2 SQIVND (reference sequence). The CDR3 spans 16 residues. The CDR3 reads CASSIRTQGEAQPQHF. Written as DNA, the CDR3 is TGTGCCAGTAGTATAAGAACCCAAGGGGAGGCTCAGCCCCAGCATTTT.

The chain uses TRBV6-1 and TRBJ1-1; D is unclear. Trimming cost V 5 bases and J 5 bases, with 12 bases left between them. The CDR3 spans 13 residues. Germline CDR1 MNHNS, CDR2 SASEGT. The CDR3 bases are TGTGCCAGCAGTCCGGACCAAGGTACTGAAGCTTTCTTT. Its protein is CASSPDQGTEAFF.

This clone was observed a few times. The J gene is TRBJ2-7, the V gene TRBV5-1; D is perhaps TRBD2 (6 bases). Trimming cost V 3 bases and J 3 bases, with 13 bases left between them. CDR1 is SGHRS and CDR2 is YFSETQ in the germline V gene. This CDR3 has 14 residues. CDR3: CASSWSSGYYEQYF. The CDR3 coding sequence is TGCGCCAGCAGCTGGAGTAGCGGATACTACGAGCAGTACTTC.

This chain joins TRBV11-2 and TRBJ2-2; the D is unclear. Germline assignment: CDR1 SGHAT and CDR2 FQNNGV. The V and J ends lost 2 bases and 4 bases respectively, with 2 bases between them. The CDR3 length is 12 residues. The CDR3 DNA reads as TGTGCCAGCAGCTTAATCACCGGGGAGCTGTTTTTT. Its protein product is CASSLITGELFF.

The CDR3 sequence: CASSQAIGALVEQYF. Written as DNA, the CDR3 is TGCGCCAGCAGCCAAGCAATCGGCGCGCTGGTAGAGCAGTACTTC. The V call is TRBV4-1, the J call TRBJ2-7; no clear D gene. Germline V lookup: CDR1 MGHRA, CDR2 YSYEKL. The length of the CDR3 is 15 residues. V lost 1 base to trimming and J lost 7 bases, with 17 bases between them.

The V gene is TRBV27, the J gene TRBJ2-1; D gene ambiguous. The CDR3 spans 15 residues. Germline V CDR1 and CDR2: MNHEY, SMNVEV (reference sequence). V lost 7 bases, J lost 8 bases, and 21 bases lay in between. DNA of the CDR3: TGTGCCAGCAAACCCCTCGTCGGCAGTAGGGATGAGCAGTTCTTC. Protein: CASKPLVGSRDEQFF.

This clone was seen a few times. The V call is TRBV11-3, the J call TRBJ2-3, with 7 bases identical to TRBD2. The CDR3 is made up of 15 amino acids. V was clipped by 4 bases and J by 2 bases; unmatched bases: 6. Germline CDR1 and CDR2: SGHNT and YENEEA. The CDR3 loop reads CASSWGLAATDTQYF. In DNA form, the CDR3 reads TGTGCCAGCAGCTGGGGCCTAGCGGCCACAGATACGCAGTATTTT.

The gene calls are TRBV5-1 and TRBJ1-1; D is perhaps TRBD1 (5 bases). The CDR3 runs 13 residues. Germline CDR1 SGHRS, CDR2 YFSETQ. V was shortened by 4 bases and J by 4 bases, with 11 bases between the two germline ends. The chain's CDR3 is CASSNDRGTEAFF. The CDR3 DNA follows: TGCGCCAGCAGCAACGACAGAGGCACTGAAGCTTTCTTT.

This clone occurred a few times. The chain links TRBV2 to TRBJ1-1, with no clear D. Germline V CDR1 and CDR2: SNHLY, FYNNEI. The CDR3 loop spans 14 amino acids. V dropped 2 bases and J dropped 3 bases, with 10 bases sitting between them. CDR3 sequence reads: CASSEPQTYTEAFF. The CDR3 bases are TGTGCCAGCAGTGAACCCCAGACTTACACTGAAGCTTTCTTT.

V and J are TRBV6-5 and TRBJ1-1; TRBD1 matches at 7 bases. Germline V lookup: CDR1 MNHEY, CDR2 SVGAGI. There are 13 residues in the CDR3. The trim removed 6 bases at V and 4 bases at J, leaving 5 bases unmatched. The CDR3 protein is CASRRQGITEAFF. Here the CDR3 DNA reads TGTGCCAGCAGGCGACAGGGAATCACTGAAGCTTTCTTT.

The rearrangement links TRBV25-1 to TRBJ1-4; no clear D gene. CDR1 is MGHDK and CDR2 is SYGVNS in the germline V gene. This CDR3 has 17 amino acids. Trimming shortened V by 3 bases and J by 2 bases, and 16 bases separated the two germline ends. The CDR3 loop reads CASSDRLLGFTNEKLFF. The CDR3 DNA reads as TGTGCCAGCAGTGATCGCTTGTTGGGGTTCACTAATGAAAAACTGTTTTTT.

The chain is built from TRBV28 and TRBJ2-1; 11 bases line up with TRBD2. This CDR3 is 20 amino acids long. With 7 bases clipped from V and 6 bases from J, the junction kept 23 bases outside the gene matches. The germline CDR1 and CDR2 sequences are MDHEN and SYDVKM. The CDR3 protein is CASTKPTSGRGKTVANEQFF. CDR3 nucleotides: TGTGCCAGCACCAAACCTACTAGCGGGAGAGGTAAGACTGTTGCCAATGAGCAGTTCTTC.

This clone appeared a single time. The rearrangement joins TRBV28 to TRBJ2-7; 8 nucleotides agree with TRBD1. Germline lookup yields CDR1 MDHEN and CDR2 SYDVKM. This CDR3 has 14 residues. The V segment lost 5 bases and the J segment 2 bases; nucleotides outside the gene matches: 5. The CDR3 region is CASSRGQDPYEQYF. The DNA for the CDR3 is TGTGCCAGCAGTAGGGGACAGGACCCCTACGAGCAGTACTTC. The full variable domain, its missing parts supplied by reference TRBV28 and TRBJ2-7, is DVKVTQSSRYLVKRTGEKVFLECVQDMDHENMFWYRQDPGLGLRLIYFSYDVKMKEKGDIPEGYSVSREKKERFSLILESASTNQTSMYLCASSRGQDPYEQYFGPGTRLTVT.